The clone carrying this TCR beta chain has ten or more counts. This record belongs to a study of blood T cell repertoires in COVID-19. Study at large: The United States, Italy and Spain were the sources of the acute and convalescent COVID-19 samples. The cDNA or gDNA used as material had been derived from T cells, B-cell-depleted T cells, or PBMCs.

V dropped 4 bases and J dropped 4; count of bases not matched to a gene: 6. The CDR3 is 15 amino acids. Germline V CDR1 and CDR2: SGDLS, YYNGEE. Original processing methods: Using reference gene primer amplification, nucleated cell counts were estimated. The table came from immunoSEQ multiplex PCR; TCRdb's copy has only in-frame clones and leaves some out. V and J calls and clone size are as listed in that table; D and trimming were resolved from the DNA. The data hold some 150,000 clones, with about 87% observed a single time. Sequences were obtained from peripheral blood. The receptor was derived from a woman aged 45-60 years with acute or convalescent COVID-19. The V and J genes are TRBV9 and TRBJ2-1, with 9 bases identical to TRBD1. The CDR3 region has the DNA TGTGCCAGCAGCCCCGGGACAGGGTTTTACAATGAGCAGTTCTTC. It encodes CASSPGTGFYNEQFF.